This T cell receptor beta chain was sequenced for a study of cytomegalovirus exposure and HLA in healthy donors. Study-level background: In terms of ancestry, the Caucasian-associated cluster contained about four fifths of the approximately 400 genotyped donors.

The PCR made use of 60 Vbeta and 13 Jbeta primers. Sequenced by immunoSEQ multiplex PCR; TCRdb stores in-frame clones only, minus some. The data hold more than 100,000 clones, with 75% to 85% observed a single time. Germline V gene sequence: CDR1 MGHRA, CDR2 YSYEKL. This CDR3 has 16 amino acids. Trimming stripped 3 bases from V and 7 bases from J, with 19 bases between. The sample consisted of PBMCs. This chain links TRBV4-1 with TRBJ2-4; tentatively, D is TRBD2 (6 bases). The TCR comes from a man in his forties or fifties in good health and CMV-seronegative. CDR3 residues: CASSQEGLSGSNIQYF. In DNA form, the CDR3 reads TGCGCCAGCAGCCAGGAGGGACTTTCGGGGAGTAACATTCAGTACTTC.